The 30 T cell receptor beta chains below were found in one sample sequenced in a study of identical twins. Each CDR3 protein is one row after TCRdb ran MiXCR on the 5' RACE reads. Of a few hundred thousand distinct CDR3 sequences listed, 9% to 15% were seen once; the top ten hold around 6.9%. This sample was also put to use in a study of yellow fever vaccine responses in identical twins.

The sample consisted of CD8+ T cells sorted from blood. The receptors come from a young woman in good health.

The CDR3 reads CASSDSGTGLGPQHF. In DNA, the CDR3 is TGTGCCAGCAGTGACTCCGGGACCGGGTTAGGCCCCCAGCATTTT. V usage is TRBV2 and J usage is TRBJ1-5, with D possibly being TRBD1 (5 bases). This CDR3 comprises 15 residues. CDR1 SNHLY and CDR2 FYNNEI come from the germline V gene. Trimming took 3 bases from V and 10 from J, leaving 19 bases between them.

The sample holds many counts of this clonotype. The chain is built from TRBV24-1 and TRBJ2-3; 11 bases are a match to TRBD2. Looked up from germline, CDR1 is KGHDR and CDR2 is SFDVKD. J lost 2 bases, V lost 3 bases, and 6 bases had no gene match. The CDR3 contains 17 residues. The CDR3 bases are TGTGCCACCAGTGATCTTAAGGGACTAGCGGACACAGATACGCAGTATTTT. Translating gives CATSDLKGLADTDTQYF.

This clonotype was recorded a few times. The chain employs TRBV24-1 and TRBJ2-3; D may be TRBD1 (5 bases). Trimming left V 10 bases short and J 6 bases short, with 13 bases between. Germline CDR1 KGHDR, CDR2 SFDVKD. The CDR3 runs 12 residues. CDR3 nucleotides: TGTGCCACAGGGGCCGCAGGTGATACGCAGTATTTT. This gives the protein CATGAAGDTQYF.

This clonotype was recorded a few times. This chain connects TRBV12-3 or TRBV12-4 to TRBJ2-5; 8 bases fit TRBD1. The V and J ends lost 3 bases and 4 bases, in that order; junction bases with no gene match: 10. CDR3 length: 16 residues. CDR3 nucleotide sequence: TGTGCCAGCAGTTTCTCAGTGCAGGGGGCGGGAGAGACCCAGTACTTC. Translated: CASSFSVQGAGETQYF.

The genes are TRBV20-1 and TRBJ2-7, with 9 positions matching TRBD1. The V gene end was trimmed by 3 bases and the J gene end by 3 bases; junction bases not matched to a gene: 6. The CDR3 length is 14 residues. CDR1 DFQATT and CDR2 SNEGSKA come from the germline V gene (reference sequence). The CDR3 loop reads CSASPLDRGYEQYF. CDR3 DNA: TGCAGTGCTAGTCCCCTGGACAGGGGCTACGAGCAGTACTTC.

The chain carries TRBV5-1 and TRBJ1-5; D perhaps matches TRBD1 (5 bases). The CDR3 length is 18 residues. The V and J ends lost 7 bases and 2 bases respectively, with 25 bases between them. The germline V gene encodes CDR1 SGHRS and CDR2 YFSETQ. CDR3: CASEPGGVLQGGNQPQHF. The DNA of the CDR3 is TGCGCCAGCGAGCCCGGCGGGGTTTTGCAGGGAGGCAATCAGCCCCAGCATTTT.

The chain links TRBV4-2 to TRBJ2-2, with D uncertain. V was trimmed by 4 bases and J by 0 bases, leaving 15 bases between them. CDR3 size: 17 residues. The germline V gene encodes CDR1 LGHNA and CDR2 YNFKEQ. CDR3 sequence: CASSPEVRWANTGELFF. CDR3 nucleotides: TGTGCCAGCAGCCCTGAGGTGCGGTGGGCGAACACCGGGGAGCTGTTTTTT.

The chain combines TRBV25-1 with TRBJ2-2; D call uncertain. CDR1 and CDR2 (germline): MGHDK, SYGVNS. V lost 1 base to trimming and J lost 4 bases, with 10 bases between them. The CDR3 totals 15 residues. The CDR3 protein is CASSEFVGFTGELFF. The CDR3 nucleotides read TGTGCCAGCAGTGAATTTGTGGGGTTCACCGGGGAGCTGTTTTTT.

The chain couples TRBV6-1 to TRBJ2-2; D unresolved. The CDR3 runs to 13 residues. Trimming took off 4 bases at V and 6 bases at J, with 9 bases between the two ends. In germline, CDR1 is MNHNS, CDR2 SASEGT. CDR3 nucleotides: TGTGCCAGCAGTGGAAGAGAAGCCGGGGAGCTGTTTTTT. Its protein product is CASSGREAGELFF.

This clonotype came up a few times. The chain employs TRBV20-1 and TRBJ1-1, with D unclear. In germline, CDR1 is DFQATT, CDR2 SNEGSKA (reference sequence). V lost 4 bases and J lost 1, with 7 bases in between. The CDR3 sequence is 12 residues long. The CDR3, as DNA: TGCAGTGCTATAGTCCCGAACACTGAAGCTTTCTTT. It codes for CSAIVPNTEAFF.

This clonotype was found many times. V gene TRBV20-1 combines with J gene TRBJ1-6; D gene uncertain. Trimming removed 6 bases at V and 10 bases at J, with 19 bases between. The CDR3 is 14 amino acids. Germline lookup yields CDR1 DFQATT and CDR2 SNEGSKA (reference sequence). The CDR3 region has the DNA TGCAGTGCAAGGCAACAGAGCGAAGAGTCACCCCTCCACTTT. Its protein is CSARQQSEESPLHF.

This chain uses TRBV27 with TRBJ1-3, with 9 bases that match TRBD1. Trimming cost V 6 bases and J 6 bases; bases outside gene matches: 9. Germline loops: CDR1 MNHEY, CDR2 SMNVEV (reference sequence). The CDR3 is 15 residues long. CDR3 in DNA: TGTGCCAGCAGGCTGACGGGACAGGGCGAAAACACCATATATTTT. Translating gives CASRLTGQGENTIYF.

This sequence joins TRBV5-1 and TRBJ2-3, with D perhaps matching TRBD1 or TRBD2 (5 bases each). Germline V lookup: CDR1 SGHRS, CDR2 YFSETQ. The CDR3 sequence is 15 residues long. V shed 0 bases and J shed 4 bases, with 12 bases lying between them. Here the CDR3 DNA reads TGCGCCAGCAGCTTGGAGTTCGGGGCTGCAGATACGCAGTATTTT. Its protein is CASSLEFGAADTQYF.

In its sample, this clonotype was seen many times. This rearrangement joins TRBV7-6 to TRBJ2-1; perhaps TRBD1 as D (6 bases). Germline lookup yields CDR1 SGHVS and CDR2 FNYEAQ. The ends were cut back, 3 bases at V and 5 bases at J, with 17 bases in the middle. This CDR3 is 16 amino acids long. CDR3 loop: CASSLGSGTPNNEQFF. The DNA of the CDR3 is TGTGCCAGCAGCTTGGGCTCCGGGACACCAAACAATGAGCAGTTCTTC.

This clonotype has just a few counts. The V gene is TRBV2, the J gene TRBJ2-5; D might be TRBD2 (5 bases). This CDR3 has 18 amino acids. Between the trimmed V and J ends, which lost 2 bases and 3 bases, there was a span of 22 bases. Germline CDR1 is SNHLY and CDR2 is FYNNEI. The CDR3 DNA reads TGTGCCAGCAGTGAATTGTCGTTTTGGGAGATAGAAAAAGAGACCCAGTACTTC. This translates into CASSELSFWEIEKETQYF.

This clonotype was detected many times. The chain carries TRBV20-1 and TRBJ1-1; D gene uncertain. The CDR3 contains 14 residues. CDR1 is DFQATT, CDR2 SNEGSKA, per germline (reference sequence). Trimming shortened V by 5 bases and J by 1 base, and 14 bases separated the two germline ends. In DNA, the CDR3 is TGCAGTGCTGCCACCCCAGGTACGAACACTGAAGCTTTCTTT. Protein: CSAATPGTNTEAFF.

The chain combines TRBV20-1 with TRBJ2-3; TRBD2 is a possible D gene (6 bases). V was cut by 0 bases and J by 5 bases, with 21 bases left in between. The germline V gene has CDR1 DFQATT and CDR2 SNEGSKA (reference sequence). This CDR3 has 17 amino acids. CDR3 bases: TGCAGTGCTAGAGATGGAAAGACCGGGACTCTATTAGATACGCAGTATTTT. Protein: CSARDGKTGTLLDTQYF.

This clonotype was found many times. The rearrangement uses TRBV12-3 or TRBV12-4 and TRBJ2-1; TRBD2 matches 12 bases. CDR3 length: 15 residues. J gave up 6 bases and V 5 bases, and 5 bases lay outside the gene matches. The CDR3 reads CASSPSSGRGNEQFF. The CDR3 DNA sequence: TGTGCCAGCAGTCCTTCTAGCGGGAGGGGCAATGAGCAGTTCTTC.

To note about this clonotype: The germline gene is not matched at one end of the junction; a read error may be the cause. This chain uses TRBV12-3 or TRBV12-4 with TRBJ1-3; D uncertain. The CDR3 spans 13 residues. The CDR3 DNA reads TGTGCCAGCAGTTTACACCCAGACACCGGTTCCGATTTT. It encodes CASSLHPDTGSDF.

This clonotype was detected only a few times. The V and J genes are TRBV15 and TRBJ2-2, with a weak D call TRBD1 (6 bases). Germline values: CDR1 LNHNV, CDR2 YYDKDF (reference sequence). V was cut by 5 bases and J by 8 bases, with 15 bases left in between. This CDR3 contains 14 residues. The DNA of the CDR3 is TGTGCCACCAGCCCCTCACAGGGCGGAGGGGAGCTGTTTTTT. Encoded protein: CATSPSQGGGELFF.

This clonotype was recorded a few times. V and J are TRBV2 and TRBJ2-5; D is unclear. Between the trimmed V and J ends, which lost 5 bases and 2 bases, there was a span of 21 bases. CDR3 length: 17 amino acids. CDR1 SNHLY and CDR2 FYNNEI come from the germline V gene. The CDR3 DNA sequence: TGTGCCAGCAGTACCCCCTTAGTCGGAGACCCACAAGAGACCCAGTACTTC. Translated, it gives CASSTPLVGDPQETQYF.

This clonotype was detected a few times. The V and J genes are TRBV1 and TRBJ2-1; TRBD1 reflects the table's D call only, with no check against the DNA. TRBV1 is deemed a pseudogene. This CDR3 is built from 17 residues. This CDR3 is CTSSQDGGGSSYNEQFF. Written as DNA, the CDR3 is TGCACCAGCAGCCAAGATGGGGGGGGGAGCTCCTACAATGAGCAGTTCTTC.

This clonotype was seen only a few times. The chain is built from TRBV27 and TRBJ2-6; D uncertain. Trimming took off 10 bases at V and 2 bases at J, with 12 bases between the two ends. This CDR3 spans 14 amino acids. Germline values: CDR1 MNHEY, CDR2 SMNVEV (reference sequence). The CDR3 is CATRPLTGANVLTF. DNA for the CDR3: TGTGCCACCCGACCCTTAACTGGGGCCAACGTCCTGACTTTC.

In this sample, this clonotype turned up a few times. J is TRBJ2-3 and V is TRBV9; 7 bases are shared with TRBD2. CDR3 length: 17 amino acids. The germline gives CDR1 SGDLS, CDR2 YYNGEE. With 1 base clipped from V and 0 bases from J, the junction kept 8 bases outside the gene matches. CDR3: CASSVKGLAVSTDTQYF. CDR3 coding DNA: TGTGCCAGCAGCGTAAAAGGGCTAGCGGTTAGCACAGATACGCAGTATTTT.

This clonotype was observed a few times. This chain's CDR3 is CASTSDRSLGAFF. The CDR3 bases are TGTGCCAGCACCTCGGACAGGAGTTTAGGAGCTTTCTTT. J is TRBJ1-1 and V is TRBV6-1, with 7 bases identical to TRBD1. Trimming at V came to 7 bases and at J to 10 bases, leaving 12 bases not matched to a gene. The CDR3 length is 13 residues. Germline V gene sequence: CDR1 MNHNS, CDR2 SASEGT.

The chain uses TRBV4-1 and TRBJ2-1; 12 bases are shared with TRBD2. V lost 1 base and J lost 8; bases outside the gene matches: 6. The CDR3 is 16 residues long. The germline V gene has CDR1 MGHRA and CDR2 YSYEKL. The CDR3 protein is CASSQGGGLAGYEQFF. CDR3 coding DNA: TGCGCCAGCAGCCAAGGTGGGGGACTAGCGGGCTATGAGCAGTTCTTC.

The chain links TRBV2 to TRBJ2-1; D gene ambiguous. The germline V gene encodes CDR1 SNHLY and CDR2 FYNNEI. The length of the CDR3 is 15 residues. V gave up 7 bases and J gave up 5 bases, with 18 bases separating them. CDR3 nucleotide sequence: TGTGCCAGCACCCGACTCAGACGAGGAGACAATGAGCAGTTCTTC. It specifies CASTRLRRGDNEQFF.

This clonotype was seen many times. The chain couples TRBV7-6 to TRBJ2-7; no reliable D call. The CDR3 length is 14 residues. V lost 6 bases, J lost 3 bases, and 15 bases lay in between. Germline lookup yields CDR1 SGHVS and CDR2 FNYEAQ. The CDR3 coding sequence is TGTGCCAGCAGTTTAAGAGGCAGTCTCTACGAGCAGTACTTC. Its translation is CASSLRGSLYEQYF.

This clonotype was counted at least ten times. The chain links TRBV4-1 to TRBJ2-3; TRBD2 aligns across 12 bases. Losses at the gene ends were 3 bases for V and 3 bases for J; bases not matched to a gene: 7. This CDR3 has 17 amino acids. Germline loops: CDR1 MGHRA, CDR2 YSYEKL. CDR3 DNA sequence: TGCGCCAGCAGCCATTTATCCGGGACTAGCGGGACAGATACGCAGTATTTT. Amino acids: CASSHLSGTSGTDTQYF.

The V call is TRBV2, the J call TRBJ2-1, with 10 bases matching TRBD2. V trimming: 8 bases; J trimming: 7 bases; junction bases outside the gene matches: 11. The CDR3 sequence is 15 residues long. CDR1 is SNHLY and CDR2 is FYNNEI in the germline V gene. CDR3 in DNA: TGTGCCAGCTCAGAACAGCGGGAGGGTAAAAATGAGCAGTTCTTC. It yields the protein CASSEQREGKNEQFF.